The 30 T cell receptor beta chains in this list originate from one sample, sequenced in a study of T cells in Graves' hyperthyroidism and ophthalmopathy (dated by TCRdb to about 2019). The library was built by means of multiplex PCR. Data came from an Illumina HiSeq 2000. The TCR beta CDR3 regions were amplified from the RNA transcripts. For the first round of RT-PCR on the TCR CDR3, the HTBI primer set was used together with the Qiagen OneStep RT-PCR kit. Starting from the raw public reads, TCRdb applied fastp trimming at Q25, assembled clones with MiXCR and retained in-frame beta chains. One record per CDR3 amino acid sequence lists the most common genes and DNA. The sample records under 400,000 distinct CDR3 sequences, under 15% of which are singletons. Jointly, the top ten make up around 9.2% of the sample. The sample taken for sequencing was blood. These receptor sequences come from a woman between 18 and 30 years old with Graves' hyperthyroidism.

This clonotype was detected only once. The chain is built from TRBV7-2 and TRBJ2-1; D is unresolved. This CDR3 spans 15 amino acids. The V end was cut by 5 bases, the J end by 4 bases, with 15 bases between. Germline V gene data show CDR1 as SGHTA and CDR2 as FQGNSA. The CDR3 DNA reads TGTGCCAGCAGCCCCGACTTTATGGGGTACAATGAGCAGTTCTTC. Amino acids: CASSPDFMGYNEQFF.

This clonotype was detected many times. The V call is TRBV3-1, the J call TRBJ1-1; the match to TRBD1 covers 9 bases. This CDR3 is 15 amino acids long. From germline, CDR1 is LGHDT and CDR2 YNNKEL (reference sequence). V dropped 7 bases and J dropped 3; count of bases not matched to a gene: 9. As DNA, the CDR3 is TGTGCCAGCACAGGACAGGGGTGGAAAGACACTGAAGCTTTCTTT. It yields the protein CASTGQGWKDTEAFF.

This clonotype was seen repeatedly, ten times or more. This chain uses TRBV20-1 with TRBJ2-7; D is possibly TRBD2 (6 bases). This CDR3 has 13 amino acids. Germline CDR1 and CDR2: DFQATT and SNEGSKA (reference sequence). The V and J ends lost 6 bases and 5 bases respectively, with 17 bases between them. The CDR3 DNA reads as TGCAGTGCCCGGGACTCCAGGAGGGACGAGCAGTACTTC. Translating it yields CSARDSRRDEQYF.

To note about this clonotype: It may be a read error: a sequence one base away is much more abundant. V usage is TRBV3-1 and J usage is TRBJ2-5; D is uncertain. The CDR3 consists of 13 residues. CDR1 LGHDT and CDR2 YNNKEL come from the germline V gene (reference sequence). This chain's CDR3 is CASGQGNGRTQYF. The CDR3 DNA reads as TGTGCCAGCGGCCAAGGGAATGGAAGGACCCAGTACTTC.

This clonotype was found many times. This chain joins TRBV28 and TRBJ1-5; D gene ambiguous. The germline V gene encodes CDR1 MDHEN and CDR2 SYDVKM. Trimming stripped 3 bases from V and 9 bases from J, with 9 bases between. The CDR3 consists of 12 residues. CDR3 sequence (DNA): TGTGCCAGCAGTTTCGTAGCGGGGCCCCAGCATTTT. Amino acid sequence: CASSFVAGPQHF.

A few counts support this clonotype. This chain joins TRBV20-1 and TRBJ2-5; TRBD2 might be the D (5 bases). The CDR3 totals 15 residues. V lost 5 bases to trimming and J lost 1 base, with 17 bases between them. Germline assignment: CDR1 DFQATT and CDR2 SNEGSKA (reference sequence). The CDR3 nucleotides are TGCAGTGCTCTGCAACTAGACCCCGCCCAAGAGACCCAGTACTTC. Protein: CSALQLDPAQETQYF.

In this sample, this clonotype turned up many times. The chain employs TRBV6-1 and TRBJ1-1, with D uncertain. With 6 bases removed from V and 1 base from J, the gap between germline ends came to 9 bases. The length of the CDR3 is 13 residues. CDR1 is MNHNS, CDR2 SASEGT, per germline. DNA for the CDR3: TGTGCCAGCAGACCCCAGAGGAACACTGAAGCTTTCTTT. This gives the protein CASRPQRNTEAFF.

The sample holds many counts of this clonotype. The chain links TRBV20-1 to TRBJ1-1; D not resolved. Germline loops: CDR1 DFQATT, CDR2 SNEGSKA (reference sequence). The CDR3 has 13 residues. V was cut by 6 bases and J by 1 base, with 12 bases left in between. CDR3 in amino acids: CSAPTVGNTEAFF. The CDR3 region has the DNA TGCAGTGCCCCTACGGTGGGGAACACTGAAGCTTTCTTT.

This sequence joins TRBV7-9 and TRBJ2-1, with TRBD2 as a possible D gene (5 bases). CDR1 and CDR2 from the germline V gene are SEHNR and FQNEAQ (reference sequence). Trimming removed 3 bases from V and 9 bases from J, with 15 bases in between. There are 14 residues in the CDR3. The chain's CDR3 is CASSFPSRRAEQFF. The CDR3 DNA follows: TGTGCCAGCAGCTTCCCCTCCCGGCGGGCTGAGCAGTTCTTC.

This clonotype was seen ten or more times. The rearrangement uses TRBV27 and TRBJ2-7, with D perhaps given as TRBD1 or TRBD2 (5 bases each). The V end was cut by 3 bases, the J end by 3 bases, with 18 bases between. The CDR3 consists of 16 residues. Germline V lookup: CDR1 MNHEY, CDR2 SMNVEV (reference sequence). CDR3 in DNA: TGTGCCAGCAGTTTTATGGGACCAGCCTACAGCTACGAGCAGTACTTC. It is translated as CASSFMGPAYSYEQYF.

This clonotype was seen ten or more times. The V call is TRBV7-3, the J call TRBJ2-1; TRBD1 might be the D (6 bases). Germline V gene data show CDR1 as SGHTA and CDR2 as FQGTGA. This CDR3 is built from 15 residues. The ends were cut back, 5 bases at V and 9 bases at J, with 20 bases in the middle. This CDR3 is CASSLGARESGEQFF. The CDR3 coding sequence is TGTGCCAGCAGCCTGGGGGCTAGGGAAAGTGGTGAGCAGTTCTTC.

This clonotype was counted at least ten times. The CDR3 DNA follows: TGTGCCAGCAGCCAAGTCACGGGGGATACGCAGTATTTT. As protein: CASSQVTGDTQYF. The gene calls are TRBV3-1 and TRBJ2-3, with D perhaps TRBD2 (5 bases). CDR3 length: 13 residues. Trimming cost V 1 base and J 6 bases, with 8 bases left between them. Germline V gives CDR1 LGHDT, CDR2 YNNKEL (reference sequence).

This clonotype was detected many times. This sequence joins TRBV7-2 and TRBJ2-7; D remains unclear. Germline V CDR1 and CDR2: SGHTA, FQGNSA. Trimming took off 6 bases at V and 4 bases at J, with 19 bases between the two ends. There are 15 residues in the CDR3. The CDR3 loop is CASRPTSFSSYEQYF. The CDR3 DNA is TGTGCCAGCAGGCCAACCTCCTTCAGCTCGTACGAGCAGTACTTC. The full variable domain, completed using reference TRBV7-2 and TRBJ2-7, is GAGVSQSPSNKVTEKGKDVELRCDPISGHTALYWYRQSLGQGLEFLIYFQGNSAPDKSGLPSDRFSAERTGGSVSTLTIQRTQQEDSAVYLCASRPTSFSSYEQYFGPGTRLTVT.

This sequence joins TRBV5-4 and TRBJ2-3, with D unclear. V was pared by 0 bases and J by 3 bases, with 11 bases between. The CDR3 sequence is 15 residues long. CDR1 and CDR2 (germline): SGHNT, YYREEE (reference sequence). CDR3 nucleotide sequence: TGTGCCAGCAGCTTGGAGGTTAGCCAAACAGATACGCAGTATTTT. Protein product: CASSLEVSQTDTQYF.

This clonotype was recorded many times. This chain's CDR3 is CSARDNYKETQYF. The CDR3 region has the DNA TGCAGTGCTAGAGATAACTATAAAGAGACCCAGTACTTC. The chain is built from TRBV20-1 and TRBJ2-5; D unresolved. The CDR3 loop spans 13 amino acids. The germline V gene encodes CDR1 DFQATT and CDR2 SNEGSKA (reference sequence). V gave up 0 bases and J gave up 3 bases, with 8 bases separating them.

This clonotype occurred many times. This chain connects TRBV30 to TRBJ2-1; 9 bases are shared with TRBD1. V lost 6 bases to trimming and J lost 5 bases; unmatched junction nucleotides: 20. CDR3 length: 18 amino acids. The germline V gene encodes CDR1 GTSNPN and CDR2 SVGIG (reference sequence). The chain's CDR3 is CACLLTGGTSWIHNEQFF. CDR3 sequence (DNA): TGTGCCTGCCTCTTGACAGGGGGAACCTCGTGGATACACAATGAGCAGTTCTTC.

This clonotype came up a few times. Just one base apart from a much larger clone, this may be a read error. The V call is TRBV2, the J call TRBJ2-5; possible D gene TRBD2, 5 bases. The CDR3 is 14 amino acids. V was cut by 6 bases and J by 5 bases, with 16 bases left in between. Germline CDR1 reads SNHLY; CDR2 reads FYNNEI. CDR3 DNA sequence: TGTGCCAGCAGCGAAATGGCGGGTGGGGAGACCCAGTACTTC. It translates to CASSEMAGGETQYF.

This clonotype was seen repeatedly, ten times or more. V usage is TRBV6-5 and J usage is TRBJ2-2, with TRBD2 matching 8 bases. The germline gives CDR1 MNHEY, CDR2 SVGAGI. The CDR3 has 14 residues. Trimming removed 0 bases from V and 7 bases from J; junction bases left unmatched: 1. Here the CDR3 reads CASSYSRGGGELFF. CDR3 coding DNA: TGTGCCAGCAGTTACTCTCGGGGGGGCGGGGAGCTGTTTTTT.

Many counts were recorded for this clonotype. The chain employs TRBV10-1 and TRBJ2-1, with 7 positions matching TRBD2. The junction had 11 bases not matched to a gene; V was cut back by 5 bases and J by 7 bases. CDR3 length equals 15 residues. The germline V gene encodes CDR1 WNHNN and CDR2 SYGVQD (reference sequence). The CDR3 here is CASSNKRGGGNEQFF. CDR3 in DNA: TGCGCCAGCAGTAATAAGCGGGGTGGCGGGAATGAGCAGTTCTTC.

A word on this clonotype: Since a much larger clone is just one base distant, this may be a read error. Given the absence of the conserved phenylalanine or tryptophan at the CDR3 end, a read error is likely. The V and J genes are TRBV7-9 and TRBJ1-2, with D perhaps matching TRBD1 (6 bases). The V end was cut by 1 base, the J end by 4 bases, with 16 bases between. Looked up from germline, CDR1 is SEHNR and CDR2 is FQNEAQ (reference sequence). This CDR3 spans 16 amino acids. The CDR3 bases are TGTGCCAGCAGCTTAGACAGGGCCTCAGTCCGCTATGGCTACACCCTC. Encoded protein: CASSLDRASVRYGYTL.

This clonotype came up a few times. This chain joins TRBV27 and TRBJ2-7, with TRBD2 matching over 8 bases. Germline CDR1 reads MNHEY; CDR2 reads SMNVEV (reference sequence). The V gene end was trimmed by 6 bases and the J gene end by 7 bases; junction bases not matched to a gene: 5. This CDR3 is 12 amino acids long. The CDR3 nucleotides are TGTGCCAGCAGCAAAGCTAGCGGGGAGCAGTACTTC. Protein: CASSKASGEQYF.

This clonotype occurred many times. The V call is TRBV19, the J call TRBJ1-1; TRBD1 agrees at 7 bases. CDR3 length: 14 residues. V was pared by 3 bases and J by 5 bases, with 6 bases of the junction left unmatched. Germline V CDR1 and CDR2: LNHDA, SQIVND (reference sequence). This CDR3 reads CASSIKAGGTEAFF. Written as DNA, the CDR3 is TGTGCCAGTAGTATTAAGGCAGGGGGGACTGAAGCTTTCTTT.

At least ten counts were recorded for this clonotype. The rearrangement links TRBV7-2 to TRBJ2-7; 9 positions match TRBD2. This CDR3 is 14 amino acids long. Unmatched junction bases numbered 1, after V lost 2 bases and J lost 2 bases. Germline loops: CDR1 SGHTA, CDR2 FQGNSA. CDR3 nucleotides: TGTGCCAGCAGCTTACAGCGGGGGGCCTACGAGCAGTACTTC. This gives the protein CASSLQRGAYEQYF.

This clonotype has ten or more counts. The chain is built from TRBV6-2 or TRBV6-3 and TRBJ1-2, with TRBD1 as a possible D gene (6 bases). Between the trimmed V and J ends, which lost 6 bases and 4 bases, there was a span of 18 bases. CDR3 length: 15 amino acids. In germline, CDR1 is MNHEY, CDR2 SVGEGT. This chain's CDR3 is CASRALGAPVYGYTF. The CDR3 DNA sequence: TGTGCCAGCAGGGCGTTGGGGGCACCAGTCTATGGCTACACCTTC.

The J gene is TRBJ2-1, the V gene TRBV27, with 7 nucleotides matching TRBD1. The CDR3 contains 15 residues. Germline V gene data show CDR1 as MNHEY and CDR2 as SMNVEV (reference sequence). V trimming: 5 bases; J trimming: 4 bases; junction bases outside the gene matches: 8. CDR3 coding DNA: TGTGCCAGCAGTCCCGCCGGGACAGAGTACAATGAGCAGTTCTTC. Translated: CASSPAGTEYNEQFF.

The table lists this clonotype with many counts. V usage is TRBV11-2 and J usage is TRBJ1-5, with D uncertain. V lost 4 bases to trimming and J lost 3 bases, with 13 bases between them. The germline CDR1 and CDR2 sequences are SGHAT and FQNNGV. CDR3 length: 15 residues. CDR3 nucleotides: TGTGCCAGCAGCTCCTCGACGGCTCCCAATCAGCCCCAGCATTTT. This translates into CASSSSTAPNQPQHF.

This clonotype was observed at least ten times. This chain connects TRBV5-1 to TRBJ1-1; D uncertain. The CDR3 runs 13 residues. V lost 6 bases and J 1 base, leaving 10 bases between the germline ends. Germline CDR1 and CDR2: SGHRS and YFSETQ. CDR3 loop: CASKVGWNTEAFF. The CDR3 region has the DNA TGCGCCAGCAAGGTCGGCTGGAACACTGAAGCTTTCTTT.

This clonotype was seen many times. This chain joins TRBV7-2 and TRBJ2-3; D is ambiguous. The V gene lost 2 bases and the J gene lost 0 bases, with 9 bases spanning the gap. Germline V gene lookup returns CDR1 SGHTA and CDR2 FQGNSA. The CDR3 is made up of 15 amino acids. The CDR3 DNA reads TGTGCCAGCAGCTTATCCTATCTGAGCACAGATACGCAGTATTTT. Its translation is CASSLSYLSTDTQYF.

There are a few counts of this clonotype. The genes are TRBV18 and TRBJ1-2, with D possibly TRBD1 on 6 matching bases. This CDR3 contains 14 residues. Germline V gene data show CDR1 as KGHSH and CDR2 as LQKENI. Trimming left V 0 bases short and J 7 bases short, with 12 bases between. The CDR3 sequence is CASSPPEGGSGYTF. DNA for the CDR3: TGTGCCAGCTCACCACCGGAGGGGGGTAGTGGCTACACCTTC. Using reference TRBV18 and TRBJ1-2 for the parts outside the CDR3, the full variable domain is NAGVMQNPRHLVRRRGQEARLRCSPMKGHSHVYWYRQLPEEGLKFMVYLQKENIIDESGMPKERFSAEFPKEGPSILRIQQVVRGDSAAYFCASSPPEGGSGYTFGSGTRLTVV.

This rearrangement joins TRBV4-3 to TRBJ1-2; tentatively, D is TRBD1 (5 bases). Germline V gene sequence: CDR1 LGHNA, CDR2 YSLEER. The V end lost 0 bases, the J end lost 8 bases, and 16 bases lay between the germline ends. CDR3 length: 15 amino acids. The chain's CDR3 is CASSQERGTPLGYTF. CDR3 nucleotides: TGCGCCAGCAGCCAAGAGAGAGGGACCCCTTTAGGCTACACCTTC.